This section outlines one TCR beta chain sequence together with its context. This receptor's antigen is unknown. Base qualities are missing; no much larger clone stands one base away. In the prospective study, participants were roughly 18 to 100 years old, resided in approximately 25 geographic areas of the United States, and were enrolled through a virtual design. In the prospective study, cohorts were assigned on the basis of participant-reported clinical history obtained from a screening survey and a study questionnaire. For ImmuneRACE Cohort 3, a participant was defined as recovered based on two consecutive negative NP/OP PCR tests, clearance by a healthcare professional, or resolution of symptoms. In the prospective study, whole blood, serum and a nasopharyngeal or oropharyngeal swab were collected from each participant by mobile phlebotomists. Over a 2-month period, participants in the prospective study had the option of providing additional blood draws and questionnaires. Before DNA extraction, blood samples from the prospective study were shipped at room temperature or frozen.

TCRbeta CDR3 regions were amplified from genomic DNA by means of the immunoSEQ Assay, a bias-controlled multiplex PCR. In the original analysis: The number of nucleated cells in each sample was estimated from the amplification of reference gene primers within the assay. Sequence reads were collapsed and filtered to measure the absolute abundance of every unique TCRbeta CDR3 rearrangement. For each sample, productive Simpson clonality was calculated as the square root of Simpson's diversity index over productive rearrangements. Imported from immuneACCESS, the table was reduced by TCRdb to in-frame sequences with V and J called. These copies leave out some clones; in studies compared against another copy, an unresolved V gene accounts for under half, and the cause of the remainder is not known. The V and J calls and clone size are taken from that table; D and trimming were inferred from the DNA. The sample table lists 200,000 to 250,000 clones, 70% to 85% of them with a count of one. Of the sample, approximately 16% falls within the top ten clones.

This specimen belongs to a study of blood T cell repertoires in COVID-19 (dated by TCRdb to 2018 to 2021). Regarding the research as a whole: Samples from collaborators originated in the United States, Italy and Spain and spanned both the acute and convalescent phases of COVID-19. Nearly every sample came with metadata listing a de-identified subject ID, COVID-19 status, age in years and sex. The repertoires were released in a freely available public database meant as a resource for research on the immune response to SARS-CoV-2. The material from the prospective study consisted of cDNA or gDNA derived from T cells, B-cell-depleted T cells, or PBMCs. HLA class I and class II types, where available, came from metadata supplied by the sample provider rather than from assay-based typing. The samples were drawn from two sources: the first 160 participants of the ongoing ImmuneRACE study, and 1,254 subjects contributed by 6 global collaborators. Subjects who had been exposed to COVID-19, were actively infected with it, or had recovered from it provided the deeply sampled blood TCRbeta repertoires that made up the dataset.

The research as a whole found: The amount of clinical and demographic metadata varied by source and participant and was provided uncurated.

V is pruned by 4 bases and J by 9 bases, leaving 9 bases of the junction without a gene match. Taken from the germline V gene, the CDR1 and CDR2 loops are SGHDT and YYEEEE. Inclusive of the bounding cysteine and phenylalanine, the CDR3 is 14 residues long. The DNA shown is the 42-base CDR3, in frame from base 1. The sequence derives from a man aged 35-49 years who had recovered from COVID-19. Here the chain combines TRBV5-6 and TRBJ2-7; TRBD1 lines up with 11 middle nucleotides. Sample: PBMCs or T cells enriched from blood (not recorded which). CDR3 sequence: CASSHGQGALRQYF. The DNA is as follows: TGTGCCAGCAGCCACGGACAGGGGGCATTACGGCAGTACTTC.